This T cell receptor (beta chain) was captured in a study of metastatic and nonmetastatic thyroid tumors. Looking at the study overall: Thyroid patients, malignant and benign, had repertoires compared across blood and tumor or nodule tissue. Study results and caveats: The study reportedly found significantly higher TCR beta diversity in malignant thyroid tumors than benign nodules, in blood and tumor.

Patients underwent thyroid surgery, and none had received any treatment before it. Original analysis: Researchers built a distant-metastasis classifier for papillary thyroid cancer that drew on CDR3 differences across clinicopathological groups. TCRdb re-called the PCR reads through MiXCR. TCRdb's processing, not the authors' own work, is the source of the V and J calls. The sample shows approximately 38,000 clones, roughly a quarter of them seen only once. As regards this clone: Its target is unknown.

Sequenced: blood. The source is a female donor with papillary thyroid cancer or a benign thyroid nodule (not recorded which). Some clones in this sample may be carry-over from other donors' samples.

CDR3 loop: CASSGASGWAVELFF. CDR3 bases: TGTGCCAGCAGTGGGGCTAGCGGGTGGGCAGTGGAGCTGTTTTTT. This chain uses TRBV6-1 with TRBJ2-2, with 8 bases fitting TRBD2. CDR1 and CDR2 from the germline V gene are MNHNS and SASEGT. The CDR3 has 15 residues. The V gene end was trimmed by 4 bases and the J gene end by 10 bases; junction bases not matched to a gene: 11.